Each of the 5 T cell receptor beta chains below was sequenced from the same sample in a study of identical twins. Via MiXCR, TCRdb re-called the 5' RACE reads, giving one row per CDR3 protein. The sample consists of hundreds of thousands of distinct CDR3 sequences, 21% of them appearing once. This sample also appeared in a second study, on T cells expressing NK-cell markers.

The sample consisted of PBMCs. These receptors came from a woman under 30 in good health.

The rearrangement links TRBV7-9 to TRBJ1-1; the D is unclear. This CDR3 has 13 residues. Germline V gene lookup returns CDR1 SEHNR and CDR2 FQNEAQ (reference sequence). V lost 2 bases to trimming and J lost 9 bases, with 13 bases between them. The CDR3 coding sequence is TGTGCCAGCAGCTTAAGGGCAGTTGGACAAGCTTTCTTT. This codes for CASSLRAVGQAFF. Filled out from reference TRBV7-9 and TRBJ1-1, the complete variable domain reads DTGVSQNPRHKITKRGQNVTFRCDPISEHNRLYWYRQTLGQGPEFLTYFQNEAQLEKSRLLSDRFSAERPKGSFSTLEIQRTEQGDSAMYLCASSLRAVGQAFFGQGTRLTVV.

The rearrangement uses TRBV12-3 or TRBV12-4 and TRBJ2-7; 7 positions agree with TRBD2. The CDR3 runs to 13 residues. V lost 5 bases to trimming and J lost 9 bases; unmatched junction nucleotides: 10. The CDR3 DNA reads as TGTGCCAGCAGTATATGGGGGGGGGAGGCGCAGTACTTC. It is translated as CASSIWGGEAQYF.

The CDR3 region is CATSRDRARAFF. The CDR3 nucleotides are TGTGCCACCAGCAGAGATCGGGCGAGGGCTTTCTTT. The V call is TRBV15, the J call TRBJ1-1; D gene ambiguous. CDR1 is LNHNV and CDR2 is YYDKDF in the germline V gene (reference sequence). CDR3 size: 12 residues. The V gene lost 0 bases and the J gene lost 11 bases, with 10 bases spanning the gap. The entire variable domain, with the rest obtained from reference TRBV15 and TRBJ1-1, is as follows: DAMVIQNPRYQVTQFGKPVTLSCSQTLNHNVMYWYQQKSSQAPKLLFHYYDKDFNNEADTPDNFQSRRPNTSFCFLDIRSPGLGDTAMYLCATSRDRARAFFGQGTRLTVV.

This clonotype was seen only a few times. The V gene is TRBV25-1, the J gene TRBJ1-1; TRBD1 might be the D (6 bases). The CDR3 spans 14 residues. CDR1 and CDR2 (germline): MGHDK, SYGVNS. The V end lost 4 bases, the J end lost 5 bases, and 14 bases lay between the germline ends. The CDR3 spells CASSANRVRTEAFF. CDR3 sequence (DNA): TGTGCCAGCAGTGCCAACAGGGTCAGGACTGAAGCTTTCTTT. The variable domain in full, with the rest retrieved from reference TRBV25-1 and TRBJ1-1, is EADIYQTPRYLVIGTGKKITLECSQTMGHDKMYWYQQDPGMELHLIHYSYGVNSTEKGDLSSESTVSRIRTEHFPLTLESARPSHTSQYLCASSANRVRTEAFFGQGTRLTVV.

A few counts support this clonotype. Here the CDR3 reads CSASGGTLETQYF. In nucleotides, the CDR3 is TGCAGTGCTAGCGGGGGGACGTTAGAGACCCAGTACTTC. V is TRBV20-1 and J is TRBJ2-5; TRBD2 matches 7 bases. The CDR3 has 13 residues. Germline V lookup: CDR1 DFQATT, CDR2 SNEGSKA (reference sequence). V trimming: 3 bases; J trimming: 4 bases; junction bases outside the gene matches: 5.